Listed here are 14 T cell receptor beta chains from one sample, sequenced in a study of cytomegalovirus exposure and HLA in healthy donors. Sequencing used immunoSEQ multiplex PCR; TCRdb keeps in-frame clones, though not all of them. The sample holds 250,000 to 300,000 clones, approximately 83% seen once. Source material: PBMCs. The source is a young woman in good health and CMV-seronegative.

This chain connects TRBV7-9 to TRBJ1-1; no definite D call. CDR1 and CDR2 (germline): SEHNR, FQNEAQ (reference sequence). Trimming removed 4 bases from V and 0 bases from J, with 6 bases in between. The CDR3 totals 13 residues. The DNA for the CDR3 is TGTGCCAGCAGCTACACGTTGAACACTGAAGCTTTCTTT. Protein: CASSYTLNTEAFF.

The chain couples TRBV4-3 to TRBJ2-1; the D gene is possibly TRBD2 (6 bases). The CDR3 covers 13 residues. Trimming pared 5 bases from V and 6 bases from J, leaving 11 bases between. Per the germline V gene, CDR1 is LGHNA and CDR2 is YSLEER. Written as DNA, the CDR3 is TGCGCCAGCAGCGTTACTAGCAGCAATGAGCAGTTCTTC. Translated, it gives CASSVTSSNEQFF.

This sequence joins TRBV27 and TRBJ2-7; D perhaps matches TRBD2 (6 bases). In germline, CDR1 is MNHEY, CDR2 SMNVEV (reference sequence). The CDR3 consists of 13 residues. V lost 8 bases, J lost 2 bases, and 13 bases lay in between. As DNA, the CDR3 is TGTGCCAGCGGTCCTTCGGGGGCCTACGAGCAGTACTTC. It is translated as CASGPSGAYEQYF.

The chain joins TRBV28 to TRBJ2-7, with a tentative D call TRBD1 (6 bases). V was shortened by 5 bases and J by 5 bases, with 10 bases between the two germline ends. CDR3 length: 12 residues. CDR1 and CDR2 (germline): MDHEN, SYDVKM. CDR3: CASSIYRDEQYF. The CDR3 coding sequence is TGTGCCAGCAGTATTTACAGGGACGAGCAGTACTTC. Combining the CDR3 with reference TRBV28 and TRBJ2-7 gives the whole variable domain DVKVTQSSRYLVKRTGEKVFLECVQDMDHENMFWYRQDPGLGLRLIYFSYDVKMKEKGDIPEGYSVSREKKERFSLILESASTNQTSMYLCASSIYRDEQYFGPGTRLTVT.

The chain has TRBV5-4 and TRBJ2-7; possibly TRBD2 for D (6 bases). Germline lookup yields CDR1 SGHNT and CDR2 YYREEE (reference sequence). The CDR3 has 14 residues. The germline V and J ends were trimmed by 3 bases and 1 base, with 11 bases remaining between them. CDR3 sequence reads: CASSWGERSYEQYF. The CDR3 nucleotides are TGTGCCAGCAGCTGGGGGGAGCGGTCCTACGAGCAGTACTTC.

This chain uses TRBV5-4 with TRBJ2-7; 8 nucleotides line up with TRBD1. CDR1 and CDR2 from the germline V gene are SGHNT and YYREEE (reference sequence). This CDR3 region has 14 residues. Trimming cost V 4 bases and J 5 bases; bases outside gene matches: 8. The CDR3 loop reads CASSPGLTGDEQYF. CDR3 nucleotides: TGTGCCAGCAGCCCCGGACTGACAGGGGACGAGCAGTACTTC.

The chain carries TRBV30 and TRBJ1-1, with a tentative D call TRBD1 (6 bases). This CDR3 spans 13 amino acids. Per the germline V gene, CDR1 is GTSNPN and CDR2 is SVGIG (reference sequence). The V end was cut by 6 bases, the J end by 8 bases, with 19 bases between. CDR3 sequence: CACRDMLLTEAFF. The CDR3 region has the DNA TGTGCCTGCCGGGACATGCTATTAACGGAAGCTTTCTTT.

The chain links TRBV29-1 to TRBJ2-7, with 7 bases that match TRBD1. V lost 5 bases, J lost 6 bases, and 13 bases stayed unmatched. The CDR3 contains 14 residues. CDR1 is SQVTM, CDR2 ANQGSEA, per germline. CDR3 amino acids: CSVHARDRPREQYF. DNA of the CDR3: TGCAGCGTTCACGCCCGGGACAGACCTCGCGAGCAGTACTTC.

CDR3 in amino acids: CAWAEGDRGLWLEQYF. CDR3 in DNA: TGTGCCTGGGCAGAAGGGGACAGGGGGCTCTGGTTAGAGCAGTACTTC. V and J are TRBV30 and TRBJ2-7, with 12 bases that match TRBD1. V lost 5 bases and J lost 7; bases outside the gene matches: 15. The CDR3 contains 16 residues. Germline-derived CDR1 and CDR2 are GTSNPN and SVGIG (reference sequence). Looking up the rest from reference TRBV30 and TRBJ2-7 gives the full variable domain: SQTIHQWPATLVQPVGSPLSLECTVEGTSNPNLYWYRQAAGRGLQLLFYSVGIGQISSEVPQNLSASRPQDRQFILSSKKLLLSDSGFYLCAWAEGDRGLWLEQYFGPGTRLTVT.

The rearrangement joins TRBV19 to TRBJ2-1; TRBD2 matches at 10 bases. Trimming cost V 6 bases and J 8 bases; bases outside gene matches: 10. In germline, CDR1 is LNHDA, CDR2 SQIVND (reference sequence). The CDR3 consists of 15 residues. The DNA for the CDR3 is TGTGCCAGTAGGGGACTAGCGAGTGTCGTCGATGAGCAGTTCTTC. It is translated as CASRGLASVVDEQFF.

The V call is TRBV7-2, the J call TRBJ1-2; TRBD1 agrees at 10 bases. Germline V lookup: CDR1 SGHTA, CDR2 FQGNSA. V trimming: 5 bases; J trimming: 8 bases; junction bases outside the gene matches: 5. CDR3 length: 13 amino acids. CDR3 residues: CASSPTGGVGYTF. In nucleotides, the CDR3 is TGTGCCAGCAGCCCGACAGGGGGCGTAGGCTACACCTTC.

The V call is TRBV5-6, the J call TRBJ1-6; TRBD1 aligns across 7 bases. V lost 0 bases to trimming and J lost 8 bases; unmatched junction nucleotides: 5. The CDR3 runs 15 residues. Germline loops: CDR1 SGHDT, CDR2 YYEEEE. The chain's CDR3 is CASSLARDRDSPLHF. CDR3 coding DNA: TGTGCCAGCAGCTTGGCGAGGGACAGAGATTCACCCCTCCACTTT.

The rearrangement joins TRBV10-3 to TRBJ1-5; no clear D. CDR3 length equals 12 residues. Germline CDR1 is ENHRY and CDR2 is SYGVKD. V dropped 6 bases and J dropped 8 bases, with 11 bases sitting between them. The CDR3 nucleotides read TGTGCCATCAGCCCCGTTCCGGAGCCCCAGCATTTT. The encoded protein is CAISPVPEPQHF.

This clone was seen a handful of times. The chain joins TRBV27 to TRBJ2-7, with D maybe TRBD2 (5 bases). This CDR3 comprises 13 residues. From germline, CDR1 is MNHEY and CDR2 SMNVEV (reference sequence). Trimming removed 8 bases from V and 2 bases from J, with 13 bases in between. The CDR3, as DNA: TGTGCCAGCGGGGAGATAGTGACCTACGAGCAGTACTTC. It translates to CASGEIVTYEQYF.